This entry concerns a single TCR beta chain. As originally analysed: Amplification of reference gene primers provided the estimated nucleated cell counts. Assay: immunoSEQ multiplex PCR; the TCRdb copy retains only in-frame clones and omits some. From that table come the V and J calls and clone size; the DNA was used to work out D and trimming. The table lists a few hundred thousand clones, 85% to 90% of them singletons. The sample is drawn from a study of blood T cell repertoires in COVID-19. On the study more broadly: The origin of the acute and convalescent COVID-19 samples was the United States, Italy and Spain. The cDNA or gDNA used as material had been derived from T cells, B-cell-depleted T cells, or PBMCs.

Trimming removed 6 bases at V and 10 bases at J, with 18 bases between. The length of the CDR3 is 13 residues. Sequencing was done on a sample of peripheral blood. This clonotype was obtained from a woman aged 40-49 years with acute or convalescent COVID-19. The chain employs TRBV12-3 or TRBV12-4 and TRBJ1-1; tentative D call: TRBD1 (6 bases). DNA of the CDR3: TGTGCCAGCAGCAGCGGACAGCGATTAGGAGCTTTCTTT. Its protein is CASSSGQRLGAFF.